What follows is one T cell receptor (beta chain) and its context. This clonotype came up a few times. Its cognate antigen has yet to be identified. Base quality data are lacking; no much larger clone is found one base away. The data are from a study of T cells after yellow fever vaccination (dated by TCRdb to the late 2010s). Regarding the research as a whole: The SMART-Seq v4 Ultra Low Input RNA kit was used to prepare libraries from fractions with low cell numbers. The cohort comprised two healthy male donors, one aged 18 to 30 and one aged 30 to 40 years. To follow T-cell clones before and after both primary and booster YFV17D yellow fever vaccination, bulk TCR alpha and beta repertoires underwent longitudinal sequencing. Bulk PBMC replicates and cell subsets were isolated from blood drawn at multiple timepoints before and after both primary and secondary immunization.

The germline V gene sets CDR1 to SQVTM and CDR2 to ANQGSEA. V is pruned by 5 bases and J by 6 bases, leaving 4 bases of the junction without a gene match. Its CDR3 holds 12 amino acids, cysteine through phenylalanine. Only the CDR3 DNA stays, 36 bases, in frame from base 1. Synthesis of TCR cDNA relied on 5'RACE template switching, a step that introduced a universal primer site along with unique molecular identifiers. Priming for cDNA synthesis came from both the TCR alpha and TCR beta constant segments. Libraries were amplified in two PCR steps, with sample barcodes and sequencing adapters added in the second step. Libraries were sequenced on Illumina HiSeq 2500 (2x100 bp) or NovaSeq (2x150 bp). The authors processed their data as follows. Demultiplexing of reads and collapsing into UMI consensus sequences were performed with MIGEC, and V(D)J alignment was carried out with MiXCR. Vaccine-responding clonotypes were defined with edgeR using replicate PBMC samples, requiring FDR below 0.01 and a log2 fold change above 5 up to day 15. Bulk clonotypes were assigned CD4 or CD8 identity according to which sequenced CD4 or CD8 repertoire held them at higher abundance. The public reads were run again by TCRdb, first through fastp at Q25 and then through MiXCR, and only productive beta chains were kept. Rows merge per CDR3 protein into single entries with the most common DNA and genes. Here the V and J calls rest on TCRdb's processing, not on the authors' analysis. Recorded for this sample are some 390,000 distinct CDR3 sequences; around 6.4% of them occurred a single time. The ten most abundant clones make up approximately 16% of the sample.

What the study reported, not specific to this receptor: Most clones expanded after primary vaccination were re-detected after the booster (96% of CD4 and more than 70% of CD8), suggesting broad memory maintenance. Compared with the primary T-cell response, the secondary T-cell response was faster but weaker, reaching its peak on day 5 rather than on day 15. Computational filtering was required because FACS-sorted repertoires could contain abundant contaminating clonotypes from the bulk population. The study included only a couple of donors, which limits how far the findings can be generalized. A small share of clonotypes was detected in both CD4 and CD8 compartments, with the overlap likely arising from convergent recombination.

In the paper's terms, the treatment or condition label means: live attenuated yellow fever vaccine strain. At every blood-draw timepoint, two biological replicates of bulk PBMCs were collected. A standard Ficoll-Paque protocol was used to isolate PBMCs from peripheral blood. TriZol was used to extract RNA from bulk PBMCs, CD4 and CD8 fractions, and dextramer-positive and dextramer-negative fractions. Here the sequenced sample was PBMCs, taken 5 days after the yellow fever booster vaccination. Here the chain combines TRBV29-1 and TRBJ2-7; TRBD1 fits 10 bases in the junction. This TCR derives from a man aged 25 to 40 who received the YFV17D yellow fever vaccine. In nucleotides, the sequence is TGCAGCGTTCTCGGACAGGGGGGCGAGCAGTACTTC. Its protein product is CSVLGQGGEQYF.